This T cell receptor beta chain was recovered during a study of blood T cell repertoires in COVID-19. As for the study in general: Whether acute or convalescent, the COVID-19 samples came from the United States, Italy and Spain. PBMCs, B-cell-depleted T cells, or T cells provided the cDNA or gDNA that made up the material.

The junction had 6 bases not matched to a gene; V was cut back by 6 bases and J by 3 bases. Germline CDR1 is SGHVS and CDR2 is FQNEAQ. This CDR3 has 14 residues. As originally analysed: Amplifying reference gene primers gave estimates of nucleated cell counts. Sequencing was performed with immunoSEQ multiplex PCR; in TCRdb, only in-frame clones are kept and a portion is missing. For V, J and clone size, that table is used; D and trimming come from the DNA. The sample shows 77,000 or so clones, around 90% of them seen only once. This chain links TRBV7-8 with TRBJ2-7, with 9 bases that match TRBD1. Sequencing was performed on peripheral blood. The TCR comes from a man aged 50 to 59 with active COVID-19. The CDR3 DNA follows: TGTGCCAGCAGTGACCGGGACAGGGTCTACGAGCAGTACTTC. Its protein product is CASSDRDRVYEQYF.